The next 5 T cell receptor beta chains were all read from a single sample in a study of cytomegalovirus exposure and HLA in healthy donors. PCR primers comprised 60 Vbeta and 13 Jbeta primers. Clones were sequenced by immunoSEQ multiplex PCR, and TCRdb holds only the in-frame ones, with some missing. The sample includes some 110,000 clones, 76% seen only once; the top ten take 7% to 10%. The sequencing input was PBMCs. Receptor source: a man aged 35 to 55 in good health and CMV-seropositive.

This chain connects TRBV5-1 to TRBJ2-1; possibly TRBD2 for D (5 bases). The CDR3 extends over 17 amino acids. The V gene's germline CDR1 is SGHRS and CDR2 YFSETQ. Trimming stripped 3 bases from V and 6 bases from J, with 22 bases between. DNA of the CDR3: TGCGCCAGCAGCTCCTCGGGATTTGGTAGTGTTGGCAATGAGCAGTTCTTC. Translation: CASSSSGFGSVGNEQFF.

This sequence joins TRBV11-2 and TRBJ2-5, with 8 bases lining up with TRBD2. The CDR3 consists of 14 residues. V was pared by 0 bases and J by 4 bases, with 1 base of the junction left unmatched. From germline, CDR1 is SGHAT and CDR2 FQNNGV. In nucleotides, the CDR3 is TGTGCCAGCAGCTTAGAGCTAGCGGGAGAGACCCAGTACTTC. Translating gives CASSLELAGETQYF.

This chain joins TRBV5-4 and TRBJ2-1; 7 positions match TRBD2. Germline V lookup: CDR1 SGHNT, CDR2 YYREEE (reference sequence). With 4 bases clipped from V and 10 bases from J, the junction kept 8 bases outside the gene matches. The length of the CDR3 is 13 residues. This chain's CDR3 is CASSPIAGGEQFF. DNA of the CDR3: TGTGCCAGCAGCCCTATAGCGGGTGGGGAGCAGTTCTTC.

The chain links TRBV7-2 to TRBJ2-7; 15 bases match TRBD2. The junction had 6 bases not matched to a gene; V was cut back by 5 bases and J by 4 bases. The CDR3 consists of 16 residues. Germline V CDR1 and CDR2: SGHTA, FQGNSA. This chain's CDR3 is CASSLGTSGGLYEQYF. The CDR3, as DNA: TGTGCCAGCAGCCTGGGGACTAGCGGGGGGCTATACGAGCAGTACTTC.

This clone was seen more than once but under ten times. The V and J genes are TRBV6-1 and TRBJ2-7, with D possibly TRBD1 on 5 matching bases. V lost 6 bases and J lost 7, with 16 bases in between. CDR1 and CDR2 (germline): MNHNS, SASEGT. The CDR3 is 13 residues long. DNA for the CDR3: TGTGCCAGCAGGCAGGGTCCCTGGGTTGAGCAGTACTTC. Its protein product is CASRQGPWVEQYF.